This TCR beta chain came from a study of T cell responses to AZD1222 COVID-19 vaccine. Study-wide points: Two doses of AZD1222 preceded a rise in Spike-specific TCR breadth and depth. Within unmutated variant regions lay the reported targets of nearly half of spike-specific TCRs.

This CDR3 has 14 residues. Trimming stripped 8 bases from V and 12 bases from J, with 25 bases between. The germline gives CDR1 MGHRA, CDR2 YSYEKL. Using immunoSEQ multiplex PCR, the repertoire was profiled, and TCRdb retains in-frame clones only, with some absent. The sample carries about 110,000 clones, around 90% recorded once. To note about this clone: Its antigen is unidentified.

Second-dose intervals of approximately 4 or approximately 12 weeks were pooled. The specimen was peripheral blood, collected 28 days after the second AZD1222 dose. This TCR was sampled from an adult who received the AZD1222 COVID-19 vaccine. J is TRBJ1-1 and V is TRBV4-1; D perhaps matches TRBD1 (5 bases). CDR3 coding DNA: TGCGCCAGCCATTTAACGGTAGGGGTTGGCCGACCTTTCTTT. Translating gives CASHLTVGVGRPFF.